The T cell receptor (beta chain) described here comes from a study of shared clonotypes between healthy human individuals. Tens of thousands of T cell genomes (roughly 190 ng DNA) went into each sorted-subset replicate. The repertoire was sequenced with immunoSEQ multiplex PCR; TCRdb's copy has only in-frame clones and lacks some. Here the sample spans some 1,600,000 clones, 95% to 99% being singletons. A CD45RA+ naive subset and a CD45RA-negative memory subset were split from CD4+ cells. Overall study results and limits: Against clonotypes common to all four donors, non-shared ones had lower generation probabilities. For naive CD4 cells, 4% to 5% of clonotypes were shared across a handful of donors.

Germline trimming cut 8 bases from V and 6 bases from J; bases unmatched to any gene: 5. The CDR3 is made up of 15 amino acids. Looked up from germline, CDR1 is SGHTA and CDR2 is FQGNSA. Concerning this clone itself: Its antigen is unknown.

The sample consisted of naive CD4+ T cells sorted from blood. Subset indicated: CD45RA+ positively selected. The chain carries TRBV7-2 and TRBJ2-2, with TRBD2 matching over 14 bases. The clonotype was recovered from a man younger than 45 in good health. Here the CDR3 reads CASGTSGSVPGELFF. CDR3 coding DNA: TGTGCCAGCGGGACTAGCGGGAGCGTCCCCGGGGAGCTGTTTTTT.